This TCR beta chain was profiled in a study of blood T cell repertoires in COVID-19. The CDR3 runs 15 residues. Germline V gene lookup returns CDR1 LNHDA and CDR2 SQIVND (reference sequence). Trimming removed 5 bases from V and 3 bases from J, with 16 bases in between. The authors' processing: Amplified reference gene primers provided the basis for estimating nucleated cell counts. Using immunoSEQ multiplex PCR, the repertoire was profiled, and TCRdb retains in-frame clones only, with some absent. Clonal size and the V and J genes are those of that table, whereas D and trimming came from the DNA. The sample lists about 250,000 clones, around 84% occurring once.

The clonotype was recovered from a middle-aged man who had been exposed to COVID-19. Sequenced input: PBMCs or T cells enriched from blood (not recorded which). The chain has TRBV19 and TRBJ1-2; the D gene is possibly TRBD1 (5 bases). CDR3 sequence: CASSPQIDRHYGYTF. CDR3 nucleotides: TGTGCCAGTAGTCCCCAAATAGACAGACACTATGGCTACACCTTC.